This TCR beta chain was sequenced for a study of beta chain features in type 1 diabetes. Points from the study as a whole: More deletions and fewer insertions at VDJ junctions were seen in type 1 diabetes patients.

This CDR3 has 15 residues. V gave up 8 bases and J gave up 1 base, with 17 bases separating them. In germline, CDR1 is SEHNR, CDR2 FQNEAQ (reference sequence). Sequenced material consisted of expressed TCRB transcripts (all of the isolated RNA was reverse transcribed). The table came from immunoSEQ multiplex PCR; TCRdb's copy has only in-frame clones and leaves some out. The data contain roughly 370,000 clones, about 15% of them singletons. The sample holds a few counts of this clone. The antigen is not known. The gene calls are TRBV7-9 and TRBJ2-5; TRBD1 is a possible D gene (5 bases). The clonotype originates from a man aged 30-40 years in good health. The sequenced sample was naive CD4+ T cells from blood. CDR3 nucleotide sequence: TGTGCCAGCCAAAGGACACGTAGTTCCCAAGAGACCCAGTACTTC. It yields the protein CASQRTRSSQETQYF.